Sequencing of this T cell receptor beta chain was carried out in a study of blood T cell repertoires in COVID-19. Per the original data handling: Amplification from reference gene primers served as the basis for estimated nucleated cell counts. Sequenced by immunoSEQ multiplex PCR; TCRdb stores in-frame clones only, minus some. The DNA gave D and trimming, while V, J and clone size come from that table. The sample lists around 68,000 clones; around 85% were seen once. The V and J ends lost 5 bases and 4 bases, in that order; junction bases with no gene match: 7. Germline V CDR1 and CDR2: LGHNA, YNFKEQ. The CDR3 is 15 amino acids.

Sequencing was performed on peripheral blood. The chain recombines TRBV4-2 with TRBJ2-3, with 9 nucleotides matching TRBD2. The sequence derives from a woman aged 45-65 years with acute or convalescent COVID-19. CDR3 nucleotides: TGTGCCAGCAGCGTAGCGGGAGAGGCGGCAGATACGCAGTATTTT. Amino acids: CASSVAGEAADTQYF.